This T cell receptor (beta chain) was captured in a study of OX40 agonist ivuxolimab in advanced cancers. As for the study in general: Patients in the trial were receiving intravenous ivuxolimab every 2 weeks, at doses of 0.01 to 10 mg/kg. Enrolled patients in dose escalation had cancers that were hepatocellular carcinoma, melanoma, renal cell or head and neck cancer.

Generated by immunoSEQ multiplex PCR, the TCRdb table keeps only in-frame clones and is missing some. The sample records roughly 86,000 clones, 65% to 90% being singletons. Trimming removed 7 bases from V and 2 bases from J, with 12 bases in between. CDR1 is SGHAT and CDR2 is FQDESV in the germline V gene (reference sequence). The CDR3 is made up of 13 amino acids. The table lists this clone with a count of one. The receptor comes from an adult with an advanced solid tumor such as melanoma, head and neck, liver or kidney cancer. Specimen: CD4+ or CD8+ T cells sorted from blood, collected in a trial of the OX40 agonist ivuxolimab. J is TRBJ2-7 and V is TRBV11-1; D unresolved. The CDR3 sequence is CASTPRGTYEQYF. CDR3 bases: TGTGCCAGCACCCCCCGTGGCACCTACGAGCAGTACTTC.